Reported below is one T cell receptor (beta chain). Its antigen is still unknown. The CDR3 contains 16 residues. From germline, CDR1 is SGHTA and CDR2 FQGNSA. V trimming: 4 bases; J trimming: 7 bases; junction bases outside the gene matches: 10. Nonspecific anti-CD3/anti-CD28 bead stimulation represents the broad CD4+ T cell repertoire. Sorting of responding CD4+ T cells relied on upregulated CD40 ligand together with CD69. Adults with HIV-1 started suppressive ART while chronically infected. The source of the sample is a study of persistence of HIV-infected CD4 T cells. Study conclusions and caveats: CMV- and Gag-responding cells had lower TCRbeta richness than CD3/CD28-responding cells.

Sequencing used immunoSEQ version 4 in survey mode. This table comes from immunoSEQ multiplex PCR, and its TCRdb copy is limited to in-frame clones, with some not included. The data contain about 45,000 clones, just under 90% of them singletons. The receptor's source is an adult woman with HIV who was CMV-seropositive. Sequencing was performed on CD4+ T cells sorted from PBMCs after approximately 18-hour stimulation, taken from a patient who received antiretroviral therapy. The chain carries TRBV7-2 and TRBJ2-1, with TRBD1 matching 10 bases. The CDR3, as DNA: TGTGCCAGCAGCTGGACCGGGACAGGGGACGGTAATGAGCAGTTCTTC. Residues: CASSWTGTGDGNEQFF.